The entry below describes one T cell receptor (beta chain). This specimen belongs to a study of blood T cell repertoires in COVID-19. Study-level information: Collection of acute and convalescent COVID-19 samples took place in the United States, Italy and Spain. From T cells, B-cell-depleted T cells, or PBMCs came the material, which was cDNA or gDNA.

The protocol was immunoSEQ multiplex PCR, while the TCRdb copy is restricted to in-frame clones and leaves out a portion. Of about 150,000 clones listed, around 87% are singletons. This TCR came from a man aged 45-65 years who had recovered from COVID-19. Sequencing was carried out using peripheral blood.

CDR3 sequence reads: CASSQEAGVTDTQYF. CDR3 nucleotides: TGCGCCAGCAGCCAAGAGGCAGGGGTGACGGATACGCAGTATTTT. The chain links TRBV4-3 to TRBJ2-3, with D possibly matching TRBD1 (6 bases). V lost 0 bases and J lost 6, with 13 bases in between. The germline gives CDR1 LGHNA, CDR2 YSLEER. The CDR3 extends over 15 amino acids.